Listed here are 21 T cell receptor beta chains from one sample, sequenced in a study of blood T cell repertoires in COVID-19. Some clones are missing from TCRdb's copy, which holds only in-frame ones; the method was immunoSEQ multiplex PCR. The data hold roughly 100,000 clones, with approximately 88% observed a single time. Sequenced: peripheral blood. These receptor sequences come from a human donor in a cohort sampled during active COVID-19.

For this clone: At one end, the junction sequence differs from germline, possibly due to a read error. The chain couples TRBV19 to TRBJ2-5, with TRBD2 matching over 10 bases. The V gene's germline CDR1 is LNHDA and CDR2 SQIVND (reference sequence). The CDR3 consists of 12 residues. CDR3 coding DNA: TGTGCCAGTAGGCCTAGCGGGGGTCAGAGAGACTTC. This sequence encodes CASRPSGGQRDF.

The CDR3 DNA reads TGCGCCAGCAGCCTCGGGACACCGTCCTACGAGCAGTACTTC. This translates into CASSLGTPSYEQYF. V is TRBV5-1 and J is TRBJ2-7; weak D call: TRBD1 (6 bases). The CDR3 has 14 residues. V was clipped by 4 bases and J by 1 base, with 12 bases between them. CDR1 SGHRS and CDR2 YFSETQ come from the germline V gene.

The V call is TRBV12-1, the J call TRBJ1-5; no check of the table's D call, TRBD1, against the DNA was made. TRBV12-1 counts as a pseudogene. The CDR3 totals 15 residues. The CDR3 DNA follows: TGTGCCAGCAGCATCCGGGACAGACACAATCAGCCCCAGCATTTT. Translation gives CASSIRDRHNQPQHF.

The J gene is TRBJ2-3, the V gene TRBV9; 11 nucleotides align to TRBD2. The CDR3 is made up of 15 amino acids. J gave up 7 bases and V 1 base, and 5 bases lay outside the gene matches. Germline V gene lookup returns CDR1 SGDLS and CDR2 YYNGEE. CDR3 sequence: CASSVTSGGSNTQYF. CDR3 in DNA: TGTGCCAGCAGCGTAACTAGCGGGGGTTCCAATACGCAGTATTTT.

This chain connects TRBV3-1 (or the pseudogene TRBV3-2) to TRBJ1-6; 8 positions match TRBD1. V was pared by 1 base and J by 6 bases, with 8 bases of the junction left unmatched. Germline lookup yields CDR1 LGHDT and CDR2 YNNKEL (reference sequence). The CDR3 totals 17 residues. The CDR3 loop reads CASSQGLQGAGNSPLHF. As DNA, the CDR3 is TGTGCCAGCAGCCAAGGTCTTCAGGGGGCGGGTAATTCACCCCTCCACTTT.

The chain employs TRBV6-2 or TRBV6-3 and TRBJ2-5; 7 bases align to TRBD2. This CDR3 is built from 14 residues. Germline CDR1 and CDR2: MNHEY and SVGEGT. The ends lost 0 bases at V and 7 bases at J; junction bases unmatched: 5. The CDR3 loop is CASSYSTQRGTQYF. The CDR3 DNA sequence: TGTGCCAGCAGTTACTCGACTCAGCGGGGGACCCAGTACTTC.

The chain links TRBV7-9 to TRBJ2-2, with 10 nucleotides matching TRBD1. The CDR3 length is 15 residues. Germline V gives CDR1 SEHNR, CDR2 FQNEAQ (reference sequence). Trimming took 5 bases from V and 3 from J; bases not matched to a gene: 3. DNA of the CDR3: TGTGCCAGCAGCATCGGGACAGGGGACACCGGGGAGCTGTTTTTT. This codes for CASSIGTGDTGELFF.

The V gene is TRBV5-1, the J gene TRBJ2-2; 8 bases line up with TRBD2. V was clipped by 3 bases and J by 1 base; unmatched bases: 5. The CDR3 is 16 residues long. CDR1 SGHRS and CDR2 YFSETQ come from the germline V gene. CDR3 in DNA: TGCGCCAGCAGCTCGGAGCGGGGGCTGAACACCGGGGAGCTGTTTTTT. Its translation is CASSSERGLNTGELFF.

This rearrangement joins TRBV5-6 to TRBJ1-1; TRBD1 matches 7 bases. Germline CDR1 reads SGHDT; CDR2 reads YYEEEE. V shed 6 bases, J shed 6 bases, and the junction held 14 bases outside the gene matches. CDR3 length: 15 residues. As DNA, the CDR3 is TGTGCCAGCACTATCGACAGGGCCCGTCCGGCTGAAGCTTTCTTT. Translation gives CASTIDRARPAEAFF.

This clone occurred once. This rearrangement joins TRBV10-2 to TRBJ2-5; 9 bases are shared with TRBD2. This CDR3 has 14 residues. Germline V gene sequence: CDR1 WSHSY, CDR2 SAAADI. J was trimmed by 4 bases and V by 8 bases; bases with no gene match: 8. The CDR3 nucleotides are TGCGCCAGCCTTGCGGGGGGGCAGGGAGAGACCCAGTACTTC. Amino acid sequence: CASLAGGQGETQYF.

This chain joins TRBV28 and TRBJ1-2; D unresolved. This CDR3 is built from 12 residues. The V gene's germline CDR1 is MDHEN and CDR2 SYDVKM. Trimming removed 2 bases from V and 4 bases from J, with 5 bases in between. The CDR3, as DNA: TGTGCCAGCAGTTTAAGAGTCTATGGCTACACCTTC. It codes for CASSLRVYGYTF.

V and J are TRBV5-1 and TRBJ2-5, with 8 bases that match TRBD1. The CDR3 extends over 13 amino acids. Trimming cost V 4 bases and J 5 bases; bases outside gene matches: 4. In germline, CDR1 is SGHRS, CDR2 YFSETQ. This chain's CDR3 is CASSPGQEETQYF. DNA of the CDR3: TGCGCCAGCAGCCCGGGACAGGAGGAGACCCAGTACTTC.

The genes are TRBV20-1 and TRBJ2-3, with TRBD2 as a possible D gene (6 bases). The ends were cut back, 3 bases at V and 0 bases at J, with 7 bases in the middle. Germline-derived CDR1 and CDR2 are DFQATT and SNEGSKA (reference sequence). The CDR3 contains 13 residues. The CDR3, as DNA: TGCAGTGCTAGTCGGGGGAGCACAGATACGCAGTATTTT. This encodes CSASRGSTDTQYF.

The CDR3, as DNA: TGTGCCAGCAGCTTAGCCAGAAACACTGAAGCTTTCTTT. Translated, it gives CASSLARNTEAFF. The chain uses TRBV7-2 and TRBJ1-1; unclear D gene. Trimming shortened V by 0 bases and J by 2 bases, and 4 bases separated the two germline ends. The CDR3 loop spans 13 amino acids. CDR1 and CDR2 (germline): SGHTA, FQGNSA.

The chain links TRBV6-6 to TRBJ1-6; TRBD1 matches 12 bases. Germline V lookup: CDR1 MNHNY, CDR2 SVGAGI (reference sequence). The CDR3 spans 17 residues. Unmatched junction bases numbered 12, after V lost 5 bases and J lost 10 bases. The CDR3 DNA reads TGTGCCAGCAGTCTAGTCCCGGGACAGGGGGCAGAATCACCCCTCCACTTT. Its protein product is CASSLVPGQGAESPLHF.

The V gene is TRBV19, the J gene TRBJ2-5; 11 positions match TRBD2. The germline gives CDR1 LNHDA, CDR2 SQIVND (reference sequence). This CDR3 contains 16 residues. V gave up 3 bases and J gave up 2 bases; unmatched junction bases: 5. The CDR3 protein is CASSMDSGGGQETQYF. The CDR3 DNA reads TGTGCCAGTAGTATGGATAGCGGGGGGGGGCAAGAGACCCAGTACTTC.

The gene calls are TRBV10-1 and TRBJ2-5; a possible D gene is TRBD2 (6 bases). Germline V gene sequence: CDR1 WNHNN, CDR2 SYGVQD (reference sequence). The CDR3 sequence is 13 residues long. Trimming pared 7 bases from V and 6 bases from J, leaving 15 bases between. This CDR3 reads CASTRDSRKTQYF. The DNA for the CDR3 is TGCGCCAGCACCCGGGACTCCAGGAAGACCCAGTACTTC.

The J gene is TRBJ1-6, the V gene TRBV28; D is ambiguous. V lost 11 bases and J lost 7, with 12 bases in between. The CDR3 runs to 12 residues. Per the germline V gene, CDR1 is MDHEN and CDR2 is SYDVKM. The CDR3 region is CAHGELNSPLHF. The CDR3, as DNA: TGTGCCCATGGGGAGTTAAATTCACCCCTCCACTTT.

J is TRBJ1-3 and V is TRBV6-5; D might be TRBD1 (6 bases). V was clipped by 7 bases and J by 0 bases, with 13 bases between them. Looked up from germline, CDR1 is MNHEY and CDR2 is SVGAGI. The CDR3 totals 15 residues. CDR3 sequence (DNA): TGTGCCAGCACCCCAGGGGTGAACTCTGGAAACACCATATATTTT. Translated, it gives CASTPGVNSGNTIYF.

This chain joins TRBV18 and TRBJ2-7, with a tentative D call TRBD2 (5 bases). Germline CDR1 reads KGHSH; CDR2 reads LQKENI. Trimming took off 3 bases at V and 7 bases at J, with 22 bases between the two ends. The CDR3 runs 16 residues. The CDR3 sequence is CASSPGVLATPGEQYF. CDR3 nucleotides: TGTGCCAGCTCACCCGGGGTCTTGGCCACGCCGGGAGAGCAGTACTTC.

This chain uses TRBV7-2 with TRBJ2-1; D perhaps matches TRBD1 (6 bases). Germline CDR1 is SGHTA and CDR2 is FQGNSA. This CDR3 region has 14 residues. V gave up 5 bases and J gave up 6 bases, with 14 bases separating them. Here the CDR3 reads CASSLQGTGNEQFF. The CDR3 DNA reads TGTGCCAGCAGCCTACAGGGTACGGGCAATGAGCAGTTCTTC.